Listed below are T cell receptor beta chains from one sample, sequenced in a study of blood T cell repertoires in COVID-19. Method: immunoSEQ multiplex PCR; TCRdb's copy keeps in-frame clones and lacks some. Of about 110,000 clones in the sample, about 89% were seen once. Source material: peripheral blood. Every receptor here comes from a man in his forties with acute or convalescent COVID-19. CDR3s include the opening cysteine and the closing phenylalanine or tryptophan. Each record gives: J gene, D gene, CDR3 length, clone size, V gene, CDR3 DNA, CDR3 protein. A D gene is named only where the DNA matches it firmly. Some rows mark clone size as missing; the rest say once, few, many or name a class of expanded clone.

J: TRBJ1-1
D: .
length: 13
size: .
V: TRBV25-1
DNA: TGTGCCAGCAGCCAAAGGGCGGGCACTGAAGCTTTCTTT
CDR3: CASSQRAGTEAFF

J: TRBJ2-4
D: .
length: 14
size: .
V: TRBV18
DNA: TGTGCCAGCTCACCGGACCGGGACAAATACATTCAGTACTTC
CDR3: CASSPDRDKYIQYF

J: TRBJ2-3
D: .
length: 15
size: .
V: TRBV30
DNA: TGTGCCTGGACGGTGGGCGAGATTAGCACAGATACGCAGTATTTT
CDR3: CAWTVGEISTDTQYF

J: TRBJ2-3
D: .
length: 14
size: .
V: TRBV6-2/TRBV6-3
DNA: TGTGCCAGCAGTCCCGGTAGCGGCACAGATACGCAGTATTTT
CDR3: CASSPGSGTDTQYF

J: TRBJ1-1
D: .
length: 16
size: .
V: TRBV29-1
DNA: TGCAGCGTTCCATCGGGGTCGGAGTATGTGAACACTGAAGCTTTCTTT
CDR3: CSVPSGSEYVNTEAFF

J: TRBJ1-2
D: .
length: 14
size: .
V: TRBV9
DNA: TGTGCCAGCAGCGTAGCCCAGGGAATCTATGGCTACACCTTC
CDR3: CASSVAQGIYGYTF

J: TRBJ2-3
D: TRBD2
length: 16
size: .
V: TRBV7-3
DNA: TGTGCCAGCAGCCTACAGAGCGGGGGGTCCACAGATACGCAGTATTTT
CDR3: CASSLQSGGSTDTQYF

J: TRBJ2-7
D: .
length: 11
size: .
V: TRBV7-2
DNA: TGTGCCAGCAGCCCCCGTTCCGAGCAGTACTTC
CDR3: CASSPRSEQYF

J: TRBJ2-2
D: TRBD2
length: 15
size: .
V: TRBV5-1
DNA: TGCGCCAGCAGCTCAACTAGCGTCGGCACCGGGGAGCTGTTTTTT
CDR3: CASSSTSVGTGELFF

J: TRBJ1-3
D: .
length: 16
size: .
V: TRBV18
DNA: TGTGCCAGCTCAAGCAGTGGGGGCGCGGGCGGAAACACCATATATTTT
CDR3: CASSSSGGAGGNTIYF

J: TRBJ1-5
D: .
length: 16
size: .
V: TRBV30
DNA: TGTGCCTGGAGTGTACGAGGCTACCAAACGGATCAGCCCCAGCATTTT
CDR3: CAWSVRGYQTDQPQHF

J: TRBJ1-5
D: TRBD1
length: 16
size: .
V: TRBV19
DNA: TGTGCCAGTAGTTCCCGAGGGGGACAGGGGAGTCAGCCCCAGCATTTT
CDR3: CASSSRGGQGSQPQHF

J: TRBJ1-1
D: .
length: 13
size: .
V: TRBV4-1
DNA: TGCGCCAGCAGCCCTAATACCCGCGTTTATGCTTTCTTT
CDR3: CASSPNTRVYAFF

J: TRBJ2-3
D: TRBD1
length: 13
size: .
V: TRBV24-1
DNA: TGTGCCACCGGGACAGGACCCACAGATACGCAGTATTTT
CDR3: CATGTGPTDTQYF

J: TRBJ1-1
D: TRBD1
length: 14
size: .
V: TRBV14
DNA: TGTGCCAGCAGCCGGACAGGGGGCTTAGGGGAAGCTTTCTTT
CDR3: CASSRTGGLGEAFF

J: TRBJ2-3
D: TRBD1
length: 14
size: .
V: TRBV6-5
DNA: TGTGCCAGCAGAGACAGGGGGAAAGCAGATACGCAGTATTTT
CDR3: CASRDRGKADTQYF

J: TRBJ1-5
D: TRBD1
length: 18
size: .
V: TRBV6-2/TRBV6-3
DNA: TGTGCCAGCAGTCCGATACCGGGACAGAGCCTTCATAATCAGCCCCAGCATTTT
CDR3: CASSPIPGQSLHNQPQHF

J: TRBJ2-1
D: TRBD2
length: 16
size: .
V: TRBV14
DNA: TGTGCCAGCAGTTCAAGCGGGGTTTTCCTCTACAATGAGCAGTTCTTC
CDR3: CASSSSGVFLYNEQFF

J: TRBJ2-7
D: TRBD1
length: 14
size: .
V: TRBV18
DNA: TGTGCCAGCTCACCACCGGGACAGGCGGTCGAGCAGTACTTC
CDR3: CASSPPGQAVEQYF

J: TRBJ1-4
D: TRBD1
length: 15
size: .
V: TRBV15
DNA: TGTGCCACCAGCAGGGCGACAGGGGGCTTTGAAAAACTGTTTTTT
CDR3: CATSRATGGFEKLFF

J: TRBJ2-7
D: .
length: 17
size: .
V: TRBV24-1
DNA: TGTGCCACCGAGGAACCACCGCTTCGGACAGTACTCTACGAGCAGTACTTC
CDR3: CATEEPPLRTVLYEQYF

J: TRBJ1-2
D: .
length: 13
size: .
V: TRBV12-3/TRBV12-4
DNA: TGTGCCAGCAGTCCGACGGGTCCCTATGGCTACACCTTC
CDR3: CASSPTGPYGYTF

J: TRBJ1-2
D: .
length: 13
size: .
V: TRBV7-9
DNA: TGTGCCAGCAGCCTGCAGGAACCCTATGGCTACACCTTC
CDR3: CASSLQEPYGYTF

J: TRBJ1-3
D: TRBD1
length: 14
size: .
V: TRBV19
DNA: TGTGCCACCCGACAGGGTACTCGCGGAAACACCATATATTTT
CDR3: CATRQGTRGNTIYF

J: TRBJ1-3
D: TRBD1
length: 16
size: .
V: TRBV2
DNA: TGTGCCAGCAGTTTCGGAACGACAGGGGCCGGAAACACCATATATTTT
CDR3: CASSFGTTGAGNTIYF

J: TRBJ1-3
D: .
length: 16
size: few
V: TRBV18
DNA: TGTGCCAGCTCACCACGGGGCGGAAGCTCTGGAAACACCATATATTTT
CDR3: CASSPRGGSSGNTIYF

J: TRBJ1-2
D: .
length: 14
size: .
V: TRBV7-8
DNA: TGTGCCAGCAGCAAACAAAGGAGTAACTATGGCTACACCTTC
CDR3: CASSKQRSNYGYTF

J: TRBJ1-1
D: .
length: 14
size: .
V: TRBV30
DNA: TGTGCCTGGAGTGTATTACGGGGAAGGACTGAAGCTTTCTTT
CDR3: CAWSVLRGRTEAFF

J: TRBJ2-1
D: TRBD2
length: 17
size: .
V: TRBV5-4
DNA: TGTGCCAGCAGCGACGCCGGGACTAGCGGGGGGTACAATGAGCAGTTCTTC
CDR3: CASSDAGTSGGYNEQFF

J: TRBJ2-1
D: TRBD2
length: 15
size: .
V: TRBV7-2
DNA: TGTGCCAGCAGCTCAACTAGCGGGGACTACAATGAGCAGTTCTTC
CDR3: CASSSTSGDYNEQFF

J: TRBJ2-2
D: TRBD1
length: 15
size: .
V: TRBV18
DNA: TGTGCCAGCTCCCGACAGGGGGCGAACACCGGGGAGCTGTTTTTT
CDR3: CASSRQGANTGELFF

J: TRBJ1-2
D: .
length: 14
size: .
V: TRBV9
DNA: TGTGCCAGCAGCTCGGGTGGGGCCCACTATGGCTACACCTTC
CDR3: CASSSGGAHYGYTF

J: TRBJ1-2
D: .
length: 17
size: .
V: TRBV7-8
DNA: TGTGCCAGCAGCTTATCACCCAGGGGCGCTTCTGGCTATGGCTACACCTTC
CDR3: CASSLSPRGASGYGYTF

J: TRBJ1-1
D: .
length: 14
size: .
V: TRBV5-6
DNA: TGTGCCAGCAGCGTTGGACAGCGAAACACTGAAGCTTTCTTT
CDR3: CASSVGQRNTEAFF

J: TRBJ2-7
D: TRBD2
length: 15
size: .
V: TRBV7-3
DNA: TGTGCCAGCAGCTCGCGCGGGGGAACTCCCTACGAGCAGTACTTC
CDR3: CASSSRGGTPYEQYF

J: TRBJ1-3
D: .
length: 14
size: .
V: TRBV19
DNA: TGTGCCAGTAGTTTTCGAGACAGGGGAAACACCATATATTTT
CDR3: CASSFRDRGNTIYF

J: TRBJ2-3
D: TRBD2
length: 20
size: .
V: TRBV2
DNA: TGTGCCAGCAGTGAAGCGCCGACTAGCGGGTTCGGGGCAATCACAGATACGCAGTATTTT
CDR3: CASSEAPTSGFGAITDTQYF

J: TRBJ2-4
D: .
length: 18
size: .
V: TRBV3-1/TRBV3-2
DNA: TGTGCCAGCAGCCAAGGGGTCCGGACAAACTTAGCCAAAAACATTCAGTACTTC
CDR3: CASSQGVRTNLAKNIQYF

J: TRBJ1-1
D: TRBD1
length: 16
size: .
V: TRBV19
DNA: TGTGCCAGTAGTAGGACCCCGGGACAGGGGTGGGCTGAAGCTTTCTTT
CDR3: CASSRTPGQGWAEAFF

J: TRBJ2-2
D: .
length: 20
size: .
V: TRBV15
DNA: TGTGCCACCAGCACAAATCCGCAGAGGAATATGGTACAGGCTACCGGGGAGCTGTTTTTT
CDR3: CATSTNPQRNMVQATGELFF

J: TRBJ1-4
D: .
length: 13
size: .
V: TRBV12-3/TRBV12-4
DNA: TGTGCCAGCAACTCAGGGCTAGGTGAAAAACTGTTTTTT
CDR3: CASNSGLGEKLFF

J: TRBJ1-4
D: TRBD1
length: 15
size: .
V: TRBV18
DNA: TGTGCCAGCTCACGCGAGACAGGGGATAATGAAAAACTGTTTTTT
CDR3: CASSRETGDNEKLFF

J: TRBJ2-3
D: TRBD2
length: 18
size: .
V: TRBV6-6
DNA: TGTGCCAGCAGTCCCACATGGACTAGCGGGAGTTGGGCAGATACGCAGTATTTT
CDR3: CASSPTWTSGSWADTQYF

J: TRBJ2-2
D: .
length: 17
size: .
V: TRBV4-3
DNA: TGCGCCAGCAGCCTCACTTCCGGGGGGCCGGATACCGGGGAGCTGTTTTTT
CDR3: CASSLTSGGPDTGELFF

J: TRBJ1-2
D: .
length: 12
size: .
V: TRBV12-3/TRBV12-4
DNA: TGTGCCAGCAGTTTTTCTAGCTATGGCTACACCTTC
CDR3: CASSFSSYGYTF

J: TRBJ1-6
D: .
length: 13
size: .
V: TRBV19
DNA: TGTGCCAGTTCTCAGGGTGGAAATTCACCCCTCCACTTT
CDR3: CASSQGGNSPLHF

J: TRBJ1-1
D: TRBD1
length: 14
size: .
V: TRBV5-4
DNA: TGTGCCAGCAGTCGAGGGGGCTTCGAGACTGAAGCTTTCTTT
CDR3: CASSRGGFETEAFF